This is a list of T cell receptor beta chains from one sample in a study of long-term antiretroviral therapy in people with HIV. TCRdb keeps only in-frame clones here, not all; method: immunoSEQ multiplex PCR. The sample has about 31,000 clones; 80% to 90% are singletons. Sequencing used unsorted PBMCs, obtained 0.8 years before starting antiretroviral therapy. Receptors were obtained from a man aged 18-30 years with HIV. Both conserved end residues are part of each CDR3. The D gene is left open where the match is weak. Size is omitted from some rows. Given values are once, few, many or a class for expanded clones.

TRBV28	.	TRBJ1-1	.	CASSPQDDSYMNTEAFF	TGTGCCAGCAGTCCTCAGGACGACAGTTATATGAACACTGAAGCTTTCTTT
TRBV9	.	TRBJ2-3	.	CASSVGVGIDTQYF	TGTGCCAGCAGCGTAGGGGTAGGGATTGATACGCAGTATTTT
TRBV18	.	TRBJ2-7	.	CASLGGARSYEQYF	TGTGCCAGCCTAGGGGGGGCCCGGTCCTACGAGCAGTACTTC
TRBV5-6	TRBD1	TRBJ2-1	.	CASSLLDRGLEQFF	TGTGCCAGCAGCTTGTTGGACAGGGGGCTTGAGCAGTTCTTC
TRBV6-5	TRBD2	TRBJ2-1	.	CASRPDREDEQFF	TGTGCCAGCAGACCTGATCGGGAGGATGAGCAGTTCTTC
TRBV6-1	TRBD1	TRBJ2-7	.	CASSRTGGSREQYF	TGTGCCAGCAGCCGAACAGGGGGCTCTAGAGAGCAGTACTTC
TRBV7-9	.	TRBJ2-1	.	CASRPRGNNEQFF	TGTGCCAGCCGCCCGCGGGGAAACAATGAGCAGTTCTTC
TRBV29-1	.	TRBJ1-1	.	CSVDQGGAEAFF	TGCAGCGTTGACCAGGGTGGGGCTGAAGCTTTCTTT
TRBV6-5	.	TRBJ2-5	once	CASWEWPGETQYF	TGTGCCAGCTGGGAGTGGCCTGGGGAGACCCAGTACTTC
TRBV6-1	.	TRBJ1-2	.	CASSQGMGYGYTF	TGTGCCAGCAGTCAGGGGATGGGCTATGGCTACACCTTC
TRBV27	TRBD2	TRBJ2-3	.	CASSFLAGFTDTQYF	TGTGCCAGCAGTTTCCTAGCGGGGTTCACAGATACGCAGTATTTT
TRBV29-1	TRBD1	TRBJ2-7	.	CSVSRTGGRDEQYF	TGCAGCGTCTCAAGGACAGGGGGAAGGGACGAGCAGTACTTC
TRBV11-1	TRBD1	TRBJ2-7	.	CASSPPGTVGYEQYF	TGTGCCAGCAGCCCCCCCGGGACAGTCGGCTACGAGCAGTACTTC
TRBV5-6	TRBD2	TRBJ2-7	.	CASSFRTSGRAGYEQYF	TGTGCCAGCAGCTTCAGGACTAGCGGGAGGGCGGGTTACGAGCAGTACTTC
TRBV5-5	.	TRBJ2-4	.	CASSLDGSKLKNIQYF	TGTGCCAGCAGCTTGGATGGCAGCAAGCTTAAAAACATTCAGTACTTC
TRBV5-1	.	TRBJ2-3	.	CASSLRTPDTDTQYF	TGCGCCAGCAGCTTACGGACACCCGACACAGATACGCAGTATTTT
TRBV9	.	TRBJ1-5	.	CASSVGPGQPQHF	TGTGCCAGCAGCGTAGGCCCGGGGCAGCCCCAGCATTTT
TRBV7-3	TRBD2	TRBJ2-1	.	CASSWGGVEQFF	TGTGCCAGCAGCTGGGGGGGGGTTGAGCAGTTCTTC
TRBV9	.	TRBJ1-2	.	CASSAPRQSSFYGYTF	TGTGCCAGCAGCGCCCCCAGACAGTCTTCTTTCTATGGCTACACCTTC
TRBV11-2	.	TRBJ2-5	.	CASSLDHGETQYF	TGTGCCAGCAGCTTAGATCATGGCGAGACCCAGTACTTC
TRBV14	.	TRBJ1-3	.	CASSQRQTSGNTIYF	TGTGCCAGCAGCCAACGACAAACCTCTGGAAACACCATATATTTT
TRBV29-1	.	TRBJ2-6	.	CSVVSAASGANVLTF	TGCAGCGTTGTATCGGCCGCCTCTGGGGCCAACGTCCTGACTTTC
TRBV6-5	.	TRBJ2-3	.	CASSYLGTDTQYF	TGTGCCAGCAGTTACCTGGGAACAGATACGCAGTATTTT
TRBV6-5	.	TRBJ1-4	.	CASSYTAGVAEKLFF	TGTGCCAGCAGTTACACGGCAGGGGTAGCTGAAAAACTGTTTTTT
TRBV15	.	TRBJ2-3	.	CATSAGIRTDTQYF	TGTGCCACCTCGGCGGGAATACGTACAGATACGCAGTATTTT
TRBV29-1	TRBD2	TRBJ2-1	.	CSVKLAGEGNEQFF	TGCAGCGTAAAACTAGCGGGAGAGGGCAATGAGCAGTTCTTC
TRBV7-2	.	TRBJ1-6	.	CASSFGASSPLHF	TGTGCCAGCAGCTTTGGGGCGAGTTCACCCCTCCACTTT
TRBV11-1	.	TRBJ2-3	once	CASSGVNTDTQYF	TGTGCCAGCAGCGGCGTGAACACAGATACGCAGTATTTT
TRBV6-6	.	TRBJ2-1	.	CASSYSKVWNEQFF	TGTGCCAGCAGTTACTCAAAGGTTTGGAATGAGCAGTTCTTC
TRBV15	.	TRBJ1-4	once	CATSRGLMEKLFF	TGTGCCACCAGCAGAGGGCTTATGGAAAAACTGTTTTTT
TRBV7-2	.	TRBJ2-5	.	CASSFPATGETQYF	TGTGCCAGCAGCTTCCCGGCGACGGGAGAGACCCAGTACTTC
TRBV7-9	.	TRBJ2-1	.	CASSLGAIPSDEQFF	TGTGCCAGCAGCTTAGGGGCTATACCCTCCGATGAGCAGTTCTTC
TRBV5-8	TRBD1	TRBJ1-2	.	CASSLGGTVYGYTF	TGTGCCAGCAGCTTGGGGGGGACAGTCTATGGCTACACCTTC
TRBV5-1	TRBD2	TRBJ2-5	.	CASSSSRGGRVQETQYF	TGCGCCAGCAGCTCCTCTAGAGGCGGGAGAGTCCAAGAGACCCAGTACTTC
TRBV2	.	TRBJ2-3	.	CASRPARIGTTDTQYF	TGTGCCAGCAGACCCGCAAGGATTGGGACCACAGATACGCAGTATTTT
TRBV6-6	TRBD2	TRBJ2-1	.	CASSYRERGASNEQFF	TGTGCCAGCAGTTACCGAGAGCGGGGGGCCTCCAATGAGCAGTTCTTC
TRBV6-5	.	TRBJ1-1	.	CASSPTDTNTEAFF	TGTGCCAGCAGCCCGACAGATACTAACACTGAAGCTTTCTTT
TRBV6-5	TRBD1	TRBJ1-1	.	CASTPRTGEAFF	TGTGCCAGCACGCCCCGGACAGGCGAAGCTTTCTTT
TRBV11-2	TRBD2	TRBJ2-3	.	CASRGLAGEGNTQYF	TGTGCCAGCAGGGGACTAGCGGGAGAAGGAAATACGCAGTATTTT
TRBV27	.	TRBJ2-2	.	CASSTPGTGELFF	TGTGCCAGCAGTACCCCGGGCACCGGGGAGCTGTTTTTT
TRBV7-2	.	TRBJ2-1	.	CASSLVEEQFF	TGTGCCAGCAGCTTAGTGGAGGAGCAGTTCTTC
TRBV5-1	.	TRBJ2-7	.	CASSLEGEQYF	TGCGCCAGCAGCTTGGAAGGGGAGCAGTACTTC
TRBV6-4	.	TRBJ1-2	.	CASRNRTAGGYTF	TGTGCCAGCAGAAACAGGACAGCAGGCGGCTACACCTTC
TRBV27	TRBD2	TRBJ2-5	.	CASSSSTSGGGETQYF	TGTGCCAGCAGTTCCTCGACTAGCGGGGGAGGGGAGACCCAGTACTTC
TRBV7-9	.	TRBJ1-2	few	CASSLSGFSGYTF	TGTGCCAGCAGCTTATCAGGGTTTAGTGGCTACACCTTC
TRBV7-2	TRBD2	TRBJ2-3	.	CASSLAGLADTDTQYF	TGTGCCAGCAGCTTAGCGGGACTAGCGGACACAGATACGCAGTATTTT
TRBV2	TRBD1	TRBJ1-4	.	CASSFFRDSNEKLFF	TGTGCCAGCAGTTTTTTTCGGGACAGTAATGAAAAACTGTTTTTT
TRBV18	.	TRBJ2-1	.	CASSGSLPGGDEQFF	TGTGCCAGCTCAGGTAGTCTACCCGGCGGGGATGAGCAGTTCTTC
TRBV9	TRBD1	TRBJ2-3	.	CASSVGTGLTDTQYF	TGTGCCAGCAGCGTCGGGACAGGCCTTACAGATACGCAGTATTTT
TRBV5-4	TRBD1	TRBJ2-2	.	CASSFGPTGAGELFF	TGTGCCAGCAGCTTTGGGCCCACAGGGGCCGGGGAGCTGTTTTTT
TRBV5-1	.	TRBJ2-1	once	CASSLVFPGNEQFF	TGCGCCAGCAGCTTGGTTTTTCCTGGTAATGAGCAGTTCTTC
TRBV18	.	TRBJ1-1	.	CASSPRMQNTEAFF	TGTGCCAGCTCACCAAGGATGCAGAACACTGAAGCTTTCTTT